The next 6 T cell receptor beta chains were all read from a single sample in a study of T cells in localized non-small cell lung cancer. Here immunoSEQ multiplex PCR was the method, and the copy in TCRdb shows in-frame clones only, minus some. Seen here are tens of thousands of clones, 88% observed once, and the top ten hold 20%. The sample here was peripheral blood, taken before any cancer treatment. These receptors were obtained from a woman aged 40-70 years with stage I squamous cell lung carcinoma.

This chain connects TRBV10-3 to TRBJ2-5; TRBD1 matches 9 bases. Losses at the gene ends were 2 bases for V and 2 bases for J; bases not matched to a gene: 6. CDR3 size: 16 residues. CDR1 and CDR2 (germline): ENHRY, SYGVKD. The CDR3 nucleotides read TGTGCCATCAGTGAGACGGACAGGGGACCACAAGAGACCCAGTACTTC. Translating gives CAISETDRGPQETQYF.

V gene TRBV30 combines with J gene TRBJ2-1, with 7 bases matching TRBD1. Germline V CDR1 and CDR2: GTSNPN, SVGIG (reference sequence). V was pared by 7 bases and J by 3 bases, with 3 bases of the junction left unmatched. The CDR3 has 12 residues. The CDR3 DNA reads TGTGCCTCAGGGGACAGCTACAATGAGCAGTTCTTC. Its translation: CASGDSYNEQFF.

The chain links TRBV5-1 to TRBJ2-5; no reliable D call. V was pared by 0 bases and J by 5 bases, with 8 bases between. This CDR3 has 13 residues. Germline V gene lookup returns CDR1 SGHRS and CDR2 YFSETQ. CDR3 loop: CASSLAPRETQYF. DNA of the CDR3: TGCGCCAGCAGCTTGGCCCCGCGGGAGACCCAGTACTTC.

CDR3 in amino acids: CASSLPGQGNQPQHF. The CDR3 nucleotides are TGCGCCAGCAGCTTGCCGGGACAGGGAAATCAGCCCCAGCATTTT. The chain is built from TRBV5-1 and TRBJ1-5; 9 nucleotides agree with TRBD1. This CDR3 region has 15 residues. Germline CDR1 reads SGHRS; CDR2 reads YFSETQ. V lost 1 base and J lost 4; bases outside the gene matches: 3.

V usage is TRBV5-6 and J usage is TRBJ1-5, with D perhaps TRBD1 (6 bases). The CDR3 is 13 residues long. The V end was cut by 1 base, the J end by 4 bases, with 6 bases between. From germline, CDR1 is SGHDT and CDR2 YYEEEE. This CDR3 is CASSLRGNQPQHF. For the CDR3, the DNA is TGTGCCAGCAGCTTGAGGGGGAATCAGCCCCAGCATTTT. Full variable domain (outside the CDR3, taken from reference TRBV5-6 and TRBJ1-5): DAGVTQSPTHLIKTRGQQVTLRCSPKSGHDTVSWYQQALGQGPQFIFQYYEEEERQRGNFPDRFSGHQFPNYSSELNVNALLLGDSALYLCASSLRGNQPQHFGDGTRLSIL.

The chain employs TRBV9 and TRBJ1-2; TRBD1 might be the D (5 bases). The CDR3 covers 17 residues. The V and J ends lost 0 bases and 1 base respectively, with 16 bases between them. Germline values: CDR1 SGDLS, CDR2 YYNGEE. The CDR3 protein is CASSVAGSGLFNYGYTF. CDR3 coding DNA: TGTGCCAGCAGCGTAGCAGGGTCAGGATTATTTAACTATGGCTACACCTTC.